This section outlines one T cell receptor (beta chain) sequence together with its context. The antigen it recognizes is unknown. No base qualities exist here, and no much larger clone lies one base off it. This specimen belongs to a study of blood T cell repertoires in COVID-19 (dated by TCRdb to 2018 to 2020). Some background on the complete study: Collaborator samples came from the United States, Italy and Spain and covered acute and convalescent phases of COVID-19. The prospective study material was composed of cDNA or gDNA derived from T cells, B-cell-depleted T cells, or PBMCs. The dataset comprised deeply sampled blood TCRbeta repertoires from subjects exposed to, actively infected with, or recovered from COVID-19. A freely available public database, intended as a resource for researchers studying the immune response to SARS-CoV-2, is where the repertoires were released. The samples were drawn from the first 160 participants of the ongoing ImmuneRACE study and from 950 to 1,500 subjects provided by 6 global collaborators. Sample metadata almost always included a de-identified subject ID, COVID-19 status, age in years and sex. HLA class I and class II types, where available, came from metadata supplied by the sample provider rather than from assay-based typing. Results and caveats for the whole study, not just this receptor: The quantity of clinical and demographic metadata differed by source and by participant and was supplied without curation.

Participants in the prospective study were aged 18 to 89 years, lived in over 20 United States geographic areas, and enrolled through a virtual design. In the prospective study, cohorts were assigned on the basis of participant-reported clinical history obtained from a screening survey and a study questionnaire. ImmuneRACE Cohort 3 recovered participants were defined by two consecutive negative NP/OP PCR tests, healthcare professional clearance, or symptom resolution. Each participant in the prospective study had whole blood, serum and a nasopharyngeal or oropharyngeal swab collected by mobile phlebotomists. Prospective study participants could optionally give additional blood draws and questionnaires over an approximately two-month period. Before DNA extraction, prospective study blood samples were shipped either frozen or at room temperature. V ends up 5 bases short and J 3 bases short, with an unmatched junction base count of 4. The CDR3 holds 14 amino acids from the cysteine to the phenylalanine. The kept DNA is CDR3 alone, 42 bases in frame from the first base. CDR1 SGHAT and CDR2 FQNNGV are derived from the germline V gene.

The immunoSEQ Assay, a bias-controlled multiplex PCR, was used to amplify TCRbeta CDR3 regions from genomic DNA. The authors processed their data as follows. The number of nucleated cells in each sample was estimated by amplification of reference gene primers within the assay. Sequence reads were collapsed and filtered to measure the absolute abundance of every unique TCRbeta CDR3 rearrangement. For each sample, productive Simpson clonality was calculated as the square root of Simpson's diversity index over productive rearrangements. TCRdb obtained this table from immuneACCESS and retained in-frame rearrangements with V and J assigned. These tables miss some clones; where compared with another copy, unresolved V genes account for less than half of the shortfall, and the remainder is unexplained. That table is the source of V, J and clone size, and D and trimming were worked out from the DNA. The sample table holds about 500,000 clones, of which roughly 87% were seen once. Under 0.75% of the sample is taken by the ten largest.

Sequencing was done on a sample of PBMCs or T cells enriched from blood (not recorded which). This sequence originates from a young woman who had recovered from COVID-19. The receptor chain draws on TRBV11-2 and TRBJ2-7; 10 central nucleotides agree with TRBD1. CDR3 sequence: CASSRGQGDYEQYF. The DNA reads TGTGCCAGCAGCCGTGGACAGGGGGACTACGAGCAGTACTTC.